This TCR beta chain was sequenced in a study of identical twins. Study outcomes and limitations: There were fewer insertions in abundant cord blood beta clonotypes, but memory repertoires showed no such pattern. There is a chance that invariant MAIT and iNKT cells partially muddied zero-insertion analyses. Findings depended on cross-sectional statistics rather than tracking the same donors.

In germline, CDR1 is MGHRA, CDR2 YSYEKL. V was cut by 6 bases and J by 6 bases, with 13 bases left in between. CDR3 length: 13 amino acids. This clonotype was picked up a small number of times. Its antigen is as yet unknown. Template switching added a universal primer site, and cDNA bore unique molecular identifiers. MiXCR was run by TCRdb on the 5' RACE reads, yielding one entry per CDR3 protein. The sample contains hundreds of thousands of distinct CDR3 sequences, more than 9% of which appear only once. This same sample was also part of a study on yellow fever vaccine responses in identical twins.

This sequence joins TRBV4-1 and TRBJ2-3, with D tentatively TRBD1 (5 bases). Material: PBMCs. This sequence originates from a woman aged 18 to 35 in good health. CDR3 nucleotides: TGCGCCAGCAGTCCGACAGATTTGGATACGCAGTATTTT. Amino acid sequence: CASSPTDLDTQYF.